Listed here are 8 T cell receptor beta chains from one sample, sequenced in a study of control samples from healthy donors and cancer patients. The method was immunoSEQ multiplex PCR; TCRdb's version includes in-frame clones alone and lacks a portion of them. The data show 40,000 to 60,000 clones, roughly 90% seen once. Input material: PBMCs. These receptors originate from a man in his forties or fifties with head and neck cancer.

This rearrangement joins TRBV5-6 to TRBJ1-2; D not certain. Germline assignment: CDR1 SGHDT and CDR2 YYEEEE. CDR3 length: 13 residues. The V end lost 4 bases, the J end lost 4 bases, and 11 bases lay between the germline ends. The CDR3, as DNA: TGTGCCAGCAGCCCGGGCTCCGGCTATGGCTACACCTTC. It encodes CASSPGSGYGYTF. Together with reference TRBV5-6 and TRBJ1-2, the CDR3 gives the full variable domain: DAGVTQSPTHLIKTRGQQVTLRCSPKSGHDTVSWYQQALGQGPQFIFQYYEEEERQRGNFPDRFSGHQFPNYSSELNVNALLLGDSALYLCASSPGSGYGYTFGSGTRLTVV.

The chain links TRBV9 to TRBJ2-5, with 10 nucleotides matching TRBD2. This CDR3 comprises 16 residues. J lost 3 bases, V lost 0 bases, and 5 bases had no gene match. Germline V gives CDR1 SGDLS, CDR2 YYNGEE. The CDR3 spells CASSVAPSGGKETQYF. Here the CDR3 DNA reads TGTGCCAGCAGCGTAGCCCCTAGCGGGGGAAAAGAGACCCAGTACTTC.

The gene calls are TRBV5-1 and TRBJ1-4; TRBD1 agrees at 11 bases. The V gene end was trimmed by 3 bases and the J gene end by 8 bases; junction bases not matched to a gene: 9. Germline V gives CDR1 SGHRS, CDR2 YFSETQ. CDR3 length equals 16 residues. Here the CDR3 DNA reads TGCGCCAGCAGCTGGCTGGGTGGGACAGGGGGAGAAAAACTGTTTTTT. Translating gives CASSWLGGTGGEKLFF.

The chain is built from TRBV5-1 and TRBJ1-2, with 7 nucleotides matching TRBD1. The CDR3 spans 13 residues. The V gene's germline CDR1 is SGHRS and CDR2 YFSETQ. After removal of 5 bases from V and 6 bases from J, the junction contained 7 bases not matched to a gene. CDR3 nucleotide sequence: TGCGCCAGCAGTGATCGGGACAGCCATGGCTACACCTTC. Protein product: CASSDRDSHGYTF.

This rearrangement joins TRBV30 to TRBJ1-5, with no clear D. Germline V gives CDR1 GTSNPN, CDR2 SVGIG (reference sequence). Trimming pared 0 bases from V and 5 bases from J, leaving 8 bases between. This CDR3 region has 13 residues. CDR3 bases: TGTGCCTGGAGTGTTCAGGCCGATCAGCCCCAGCATTTT. As protein: CAWSVQADQPQHF.

The chain carries TRBV4-1 and TRBJ2-3; D possibly corresponds to TRBD2 (5 bases). This CDR3 comprises 15 residues. Deletions cut 1 base from V and 5 bases from J, with 13 bases between. The V gene's germline CDR1 is MGHRA and CDR2 YSYEKL. The CDR3 bases are TGCGCCAGCAGCCAAGTTGGTCCGAGCGGAGATACGCAGTATTTT. Its protein is CASSQVGPSGDTQYF.

This chain uses TRBV5-5 with TRBJ2-7; a weak D match, TRBD2 (6 bases). V gave up 2 bases and J gave up 3 bases, with 15 bases separating them. The CDR3 covers 15 residues. Germline CDR1 SGHKS, CDR2 YYEKEE (reference sequence). CDR3 DNA: TGTGCCAGCAGCTTTCGGGGGTTCGGTATCTACGAGCAGTACTTC. This codes for CASSFRGFGIYEQYF.

Details on this clone: The junction and the germline gene differ at one end; a read error may be behind it. The CDR3 loop is CASSKGTDTSYEQYF. The CDR3 coding sequence is TGTGCTAGCAGCAAAGGGACAGATACTTCCTACGAGCAGTACTTC. This chain links TRBV7-7 with TRBJ2-7; 7 bases map to TRBD1. Per the germline V gene, CDR1 is SSHAT and CDR2 is FNYEAQ (reference sequence). The CDR3 is 15 residues long.